This TCR beta chain was captured by sequencing in a study of shared clonotypes between healthy human individuals. Overall study results and limits: A reduction in generation probabilities was seen for non-shared clonotypes relative to those shared by all four donors.

Some clones are missing from TCRdb's copy, which holds only in-frame ones; the method was immunoSEQ multiplex PCR. The sample carries approximately 340,000 clones, approximately 79% recorded once. Turning to this clone: Its antigen is unidentified.

The CDR3 sequence is 15 residues long. Per the germline V gene, CDR1 is SGHRS and CDR2 is YFSETQ. V gave up 0 bases and J gave up 6 bases; unmatched junction bases: 0. V and J are TRBV5-1 and TRBJ1-6, with 10 bases lining up with TRBD1. Material: memory CD4+ T cells sorted from blood. Stated subset: CD45RA-negative fraction. This clonotype was obtained from a man aged 25-45 years in good health. This CDR3 reads CASSLGDRGNSPLHF. The CDR3 DNA reads as TGCGCCAGCAGCTTGGGGGACAGGGGTAATTCACCCCTCCACTTT.